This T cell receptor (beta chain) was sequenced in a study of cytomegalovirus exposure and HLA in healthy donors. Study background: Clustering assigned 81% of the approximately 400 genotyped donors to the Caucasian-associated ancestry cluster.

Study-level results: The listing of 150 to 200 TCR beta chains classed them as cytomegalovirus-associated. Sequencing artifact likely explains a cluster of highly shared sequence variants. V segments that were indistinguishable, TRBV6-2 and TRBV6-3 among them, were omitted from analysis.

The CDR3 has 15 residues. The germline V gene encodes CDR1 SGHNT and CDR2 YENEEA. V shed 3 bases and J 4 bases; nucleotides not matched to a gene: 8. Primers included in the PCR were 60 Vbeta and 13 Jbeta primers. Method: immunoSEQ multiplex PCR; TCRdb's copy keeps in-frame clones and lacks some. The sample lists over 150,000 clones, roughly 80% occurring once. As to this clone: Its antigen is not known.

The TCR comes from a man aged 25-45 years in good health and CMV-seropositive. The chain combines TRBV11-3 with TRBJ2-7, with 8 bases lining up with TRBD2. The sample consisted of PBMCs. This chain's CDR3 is CASSLRAGVRYEQYF. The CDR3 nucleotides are TGTGCCAGCAGCTTGAGAGCGGGAGTTCGTTACGAGCAGTACTTC.